This T cell receptor (beta chain) was sequenced in a study of PD-1 blockade in classical Hodgkin lymphoma. Overall study results and limits: Complete responders matched newly diagnosed patients in baseline diversity. No one has yet defined what causes the repertoire differences, which may be disease activity or prior therapy. CD4+ but not CD8+ TCR diversity rose significantly by C4D1. Baseline TCR diversity was reportedly lower in newly diagnosed patients than in healthy donors. It was reported as lower still in relapsed/refractory patients.

About this clone itself: Its target is not known.

Profiled with immunoSEQ multiplex PCR; TCRdb holds only in-frame clones, not every one. The table shows 60,000 to 65,000 clones, with more than 70% occurring only once. From germline, CDR1 is LNHDA and CDR2 SQIVND (reference sequence). The CDR3 has 13 residues. Trimming cost V 5 bases and J 14 bases, with 19 bases left between them. Each patient relapsed following autologous stem cell transplantation, and prior brentuximab vedotin exposure differed. The TCR was taken from a human donor with classical Hodgkin lymphoma. This sample comprised peripheral blood mononuclear cells (PBMCs), obtained at baseline. The J gene is TRBJ2-1, the V gene TRBV19, with no clear D. The CDR3 sequence: CASSPRVEVVKFF. In nucleotides, the CDR3 is TGTGCCAGTAGTCCCAGAGTTGAAGTCGTGAAGTTCTTC.